This passage covers 25 T cell receptor beta chains from one sample sequenced in a study of Ad26.COV2.S vaccination and SARS-CoV-2 variants. Treatment noted: about 20 received Ad26.COV2.S at low or high dose, single or two shots; five or six received placebo; per-sample allocation not given. Repertoires come from day 63 after the first vaccine or placebo injection. Libraries were prepared by immunoSEQ multiplex PCR; TCRdb keeps only in-frame clonotypes and omits some of them. Here the sample spans some 320,000 clones, roughly 84% being singletons. The sample here was peripheral blood, taken in a trial of Ad26.COV2.S vaccine versus placebo. The receptors come from a person between 18 and 60 years old who received the Ad26.COV2.S COVID-19 vaccine or a placebo.

Regarding this clone: This sample includes further DNA sequences coding for the same CDR3. The J gene is TRBJ1-2, the V gene TRBV19; TRBD1 is a possible D gene (5 bases). CDR3 size: 14 residues. Looked up from germline, CDR1 is LNHDA and CDR2 is SQIVND (reference sequence). V was clipped by 3 bases and J by 3 bases, with 11 bases between them. CDR3 loop: CASSIPGRDYGYTF. CDR3 sequence (DNA): TGTGCCAGTAGTATTCCAGGGAGGGACTATGGCTACACCTTC.

V and J are TRBV7-8 and TRBJ2-7; D might be TRBD1 or TRBD2, each matching 5 bases. Trimming removed 6 bases from V and 3 bases from J, with 15 bases in between. This CDR3 contains 14 residues. Looked up from germline, CDR1 is SGHVS and CDR2 is FQNEAQ. The CDR3 DNA sequence: TGTGCCAGCAGTCCCGGGGCAATCGTCTACGAGCAGTACTTC. Encoded protein: CASSPGAIVYEQYF.

V gene TRBV18 combines with J gene TRBJ2-7; the match to TRBD1 covers 8 bases. There are 14 residues in the CDR3. V shed 5 bases and J 2 bases; nucleotides not matched to a gene: 5. The V gene's germline CDR1 is KGHSH and CDR2 LQKENI. The chain's CDR3 is CASSEKTGAYEQYF. Here the CDR3 DNA reads TGTGCCAGCTCAGAAAAGACAGGGGCCTACGAGCAGTACTTC.

The J gene is TRBJ1-4, the V gene TRBV4-3; D not certain. V was pared by 0 bases and J by 0 bases, with 11 bases between. The CDR3 contains 17 residues. Germline CDR1 LGHNA, CDR2 YSLEER. The CDR3 DNA reads TGCGCCAGCAGCCAAGAGCTTACCCGTCCAACTAATGAAAAACTGTTTTTT. Residues: CASSQELTRPTNEKLFF.

The genes are TRBV5-1 and TRBJ2-7; 8 positions agree with TRBD2. Germline CDR1 is SGHRS and CDR2 is YFSETQ. This CDR3 is 14 amino acids long. Trimming took 2 bases from V and 0 from J; bases not matched to a gene: 1. CDR3 sequence reads: CASSFSGVSYEQYF. CDR3 coding DNA: TGCGCCAGCAGCTTTAGCGGGGTCTCCTACGAGCAGTACTTC.

V and J are TRBV4-3 and TRBJ1-6; D is unresolved. Germline V lookup: CDR1 LGHNA, CDR2 YSLEER. The CDR3 runs 16 residues. Trimming shortened V by 0 bases and J by 2 bases, and 8 bases separated the two germline ends. The CDR3 DNA is TGCGCCAGCAGCCAAGATCGACTGACCTATAATTCACCCCTCCACTTT. This encodes CASSQDRLTYNSPLHF.

The gene calls are TRBV2 and TRBJ2-7; D gene unclear. CDR1 is SNHLY and CDR2 is FYNNEI in the germline V gene. This CDR3 region has 13 residues. V lost 4 bases and J 0 bases, leaving 7 bases between the germline ends. CDR3 bases: TGTGCCAGCAGTGCCGAGCACTCCTACGAGCAGTACTTC. It specifies CASSAEHSYEQYF.

The chain recombines TRBV7-9 with TRBJ1-1; D is uncertain. This CDR3 is built from 13 residues. Germline V gene data show CDR1 as SEHNR and CDR2 as FQNEAQ (reference sequence). Trimming pared 2 bases from V and 5 bases from J, leaving 9 bases between. The CDR3 spells CASSLSRETEAFF. For the CDR3, the DNA is TGTGCCAGCAGCTTATCCCGGGAGACTGAAGCTTTCTTT. Together with reference TRBV7-9 and TRBJ1-1, the CDR3 gives the full variable domain: DTGVSQNPRHKITKRGQNVTFRCDPISEHNRLYWYRQTLGQGPEFLTYFQNEAQLEKSRLLSDRFSAERPKGSFSTLEIQRTEQGDSAMYLCASSLSRETEAFFGQGTRLTVV.

V usage is TRBV30 and J usage is TRBJ2-3; 13 nucleotides align to TRBD2. Trimming removed 1 base from V and 1 base from J; junction bases left unmatched: 2. From germline, CDR1 is GTSNPN and CDR2 SVGIG (reference sequence). CDR3 length: 16 residues. Written as DNA, the CDR3 is TGTGCCTGGAGTGGCGGACTAGCGGGGGGCACAGATACGCAGTATTTT. This translates into CAWSGGLAGGTDTQYF. Using reference TRBV30 and TRBJ2-3 for the parts outside the CDR3, the full variable domain is SQTIHQWPATLVQPVGSPLSLECTVEGTSNPNLYWYRQAAGRGLQLLFYSVGIGQISSEVPQNLSASRPQDRQFILSSKKLLLSDSGFYLCAWSGGLAGGTDTQYFGPGTRLTVL.

The V and J genes are TRBV6-6 and TRBJ2-5; maybe TRBD2 (6 bases). V gave up 8 bases and J gave up 0 bases, with 7 bases separating them. The CDR3 length is 12 residues. CDR1 and CDR2 from the germline V gene are MNHNY and SVGAGI (reference sequence). The CDR3 DNA is TGTGCCAGCGGAGGGTACCAAGAGACCCAGTACTTC. Translated: CASGGYQETQYF.

This chain uses TRBV11-2 with TRBJ1-1, with unresolved D. The germline V gene encodes CDR1 SGHAT and CDR2 FQNNGV. The CDR3 spans 12 residues. The ends were cut back, 2 bases at V and 5 bases at J, with 6 bases in the middle. For the CDR3, the DNA is TGTGCCAGCAGCTTAAAACGGACTGAAGCTTTCTTT. Translation gives CASSLKRTEAFF.

The gene calls are TRBV18 and TRBJ2-7; 8 nucleotides agree with TRBD2. Trimming took 4 bases from V and 2 from J; bases not matched to a gene: 4. The germline gives CDR1 KGHSH, CDR2 LQKENI. The CDR3 is 14 amino acids. CDR3 DNA: TGTGCCAGCTCACAGAAGCGGGGGACCTACGAGCAGTACTTC. Translating gives CASSQKRGTYEQYF.

V and J are TRBV5-1 and TRBJ2-3; 9 bases line up with TRBD2. This CDR3 contains 15 residues. J gave up 2 bases and V 3 bases, and 4 bases lay outside the gene matches. In germline, CDR1 is SGHRS, CDR2 YFSETQ. Here the CDR3 DNA reads TGCGCCAGCAGCTATCTAGCGGGGTCCACAGATACGCAGTATTTT. Translated: CASSYLAGSTDTQYF.

There are many counts of this clone. The J gene is TRBJ1-2, the V gene TRBV5-5, with D unresolved. Germline-derived CDR1 and CDR2 are SGHKS and YYEKEE (reference sequence). Trimming removed 4 bases at V and 5 bases at J, with 21 bases between. The CDR3 has 16 residues. CDR3 nucleotides: TGTGCCAGCAGCCGATGGGCCGTCCGCTTTTCATATGGCTACACCTTC. Translated, it gives CASSRWAVRFSYGYTF.

The chain joins TRBV10-3 to TRBJ1-4; no clear D gene. Germline V CDR1 and CDR2: ENHRY, SYGVKD. Trimming left V 2 bases short and J 6 bases short, with 10 bases between. The CDR3 length is 14 residues. The CDR3 DNA reads as TGTGCCATCAGTGAGGGGTTGGGCGATGAAAAACTGTTTTTT. It is translated as CAISEGLGDEKLFF.

This clone has a handful of counts. The chain couples TRBV4-3 to TRBJ2-1; D call uncertain. V was pared by 1 base and J by 3 bases, with 13 bases between. Germline CDR1 and CDR2: LGHNA and YSLEER. CDR3 length equals 16 residues. In DNA form, the CDR3 reads TGCGCCAGCAGCCAAGGGGGTCTTACCTTCTACAATGAGCAGTTCTTC. Translated: CASSQGGLTFYNEQFF.

The rearrangement joins TRBV7-2 to TRBJ1-2, with D perhaps TRBD1 (6 bases). Germline loops: CDR1 SGHTA, CDR2 FQGNSA. V was shortened by 1 base and J by 6 bases, with 12 bases between the two germline ends. The CDR3 is 14 residues long. CDR3 DNA: TGTGCCAGCAGCTTAGGGACAGCATTTGATGGCTACACCTTC. Its protein product is CASSLGTAFDGYTF.

This clone was found once. This rearrangement joins TRBV5-1 to TRBJ2-3; D perhaps matches TRBD2 (5 bases). The CDR3 sequence is 15 residues long. Germline assignment: CDR1 SGHRS and CDR2 YFSETQ. V was clipped by 0 bases and J by 2 bases, with 10 bases between them. The CDR3 loop is CASSLGTDYTDTQYF. Here the CDR3 DNA reads TGCGCCAGCAGCTTGGGAACAGACTACACAGATACGCAGTATTTT.

The rearrangement uses TRBV30 and TRBJ1-2, with a tentative D call TRBD1 (6 bases). The CDR3 spans 13 residues. Looked up from germline, CDR1 is GTSNPN and CDR2 is SVGIG (reference sequence). V lost 5 bases to trimming and J lost 4 bases, with 14 bases between them. For the CDR3, the DNA is TGTGCCTGGGACCCCCGGGGGCCCTATGGCTACACCTTC. This translates into CAWDPRGPYGYTF.

V is TRBV15 and J is TRBJ1-2; 8 bases fit TRBD1. The CDR3 covers 18 residues. Germline V gene lookup returns CDR1 LNHNV and CDR2 YYDKDF (reference sequence). The J segment lost 7 bases and the V segment lost 1 base, leaving 17 bases of the junction unmatched. Written as DNA, the CDR3 is TGTGCCACCAGCAGAGGGCCTACCGGGCAGGGGGCCGACTTTGGCTACACCTTC. Residues: CATSRGPTGQGADFGYTF.

The chain carries TRBV5-5 and TRBJ2-1, with D uncertain. The V end lost 6 bases, the J end lost 3 bases, and 10 bases lay between the germline ends. Germline CDR1 reads SGHKS; CDR2 reads YYEKEE (reference sequence). This CDR3 region has 13 residues. CDR3 DNA: TGTGCCAGCACCCCGGACCTCTACAATGAGCAGTTCTTC. This gives the protein CASTPDLYNEQFF.

This rearrangement joins TRBV2 to TRBJ2-2; TRBD1 matches at 7 bases. In germline, CDR1 is SNHLY, CDR2 FYNNEI. With 6 bases clipped from V and 6 bases from J, the junction kept 4 bases outside the gene matches. The CDR3 is 13 residues long. CDR3 in amino acids: CASRATGAGELFF. CDR3 DNA: TGTGCCAGCAGGGCTACAGGGGCCGGGGAGCTGTTTTTT.

On this clone: Within the sample, other DNA sequences also encode this same CDR3. This rearrangement joins TRBV4-3 to TRBJ1-6; a weak D match, TRBD1 (6 bases). Germline values: CDR1 LGHNA, CDR2 YSLEER. The CDR3 consists of 18 residues. V was shortened by 0 bases and J by 3 bases, with 15 bases between the two germline ends. CDR3 amino acids: CASSQDRASGVYNSPLHF. Here the CDR3 DNA reads TGCGCCAGCAGCCAAGACAGGGCTTCAGGGGTCTATAATTCACCCCTCCACTTT.

This clone was seen only a few times. The chain combines TRBV6-2 or TRBV6-3 with TRBJ1-1; D unclear. V was shortened by 1 base and J by 1 base, with 7 bases between the two germline ends. Germline loops: CDR1 MNHEY, CDR2 SVGEGT. The CDR3 loop spans 14 amino acids. In nucleotides, the CDR3 is TGTGCCAGCAGTTACTTCAACCGGAACACTGAAGCTTTCTTT. Its translation: CASSYFNRNTEAFF.

This clone occurred many times. The chain employs TRBV4-1 and TRBJ1-2; 7 bases map to TRBD1. J lost 4 bases, V lost 4 bases, and 3 bases had no gene match. Germline V gene sequence: CDR1 MGHRA, CDR2 YSYEKL. CDR3 length equals 13 residues. The CDR3 sequence is CASSRTGSYGYTF. In DNA, the CDR3 is TGCGCCAGCAGCCGGACAGGATCCTATGGCTACACCTTC.